This passage covers 9 T cell receptor beta chains from one sample sequenced in a study of blood T cell repertoires in COVID-19. Sequencing used immunoSEQ multiplex PCR; TCRdb keeps in-frame clones, though not all of them. The repertoire consists of about 34,000 clones, with more than 60% occurring once and the leading ten covering about 14%. Sequenced material: peripheral blood. The receptor source for this set is an older man with active or convalescent COVID-19.

V and J are TRBV7-9 and TRBJ2-7; 15 nucleotides match TRBD2. CDR1 SEHNR and CDR2 FQNEAQ come from the germline V gene (reference sequence). Losses at the gene ends were 1 base for V and 6 bases for J; bases not matched to a gene: 7. The length of the CDR3 is 17 residues. The CDR3 region has the DNA TGTGCCAGCAGCTTAGTCGGGACTAGCGGGAGGCGGGGCGAGCAGTACTTC. Protein: CASSLVGTSGRRGEQYF.

The V call is TRBV28, the J call TRBJ1-2; D gene uncertain. With 4 bases removed from V and 5 bases from J, the gap between germline ends came to 14 bases. CDR1 and CDR2 from the germline V gene are MDHEN and SYDVKM. The CDR3 contains 14 residues. CDR3 DNA sequence: TGTGCCAGCAGTTCCATCCTTAGCAGTTATGGCTACACCTTC. This translates into CASSSILSSYGYTF.

V is TRBV14 and J is TRBJ2-7; 9 bases are a match to TRBD1. The germline V gene encodes CDR1 SGHDN and CDR2 FVKESK. V was clipped by 4 bases and J by 12 bases; unmatched bases: 13. The CDR3 runs to 14 residues. In DNA form, the CDR3 reads TGTGCCAGCAGCCCGAAACACCGGGACAGGGTTCGGTACTTC. Translated: CASSPKHRDRVRYF.

The chain uses TRBV19 and TRBJ2-1, with 10 bases fitting TRBD1. CDR1 LNHDA and CDR2 SQIVND come from the germline V gene (reference sequence). V shed 1 base, J shed 4 bases, and the junction held 7 bases outside the gene matches. The CDR3 spans 17 residues. CDR3 region: CASSIGATGGLYNEQFF. The CDR3 DNA sequence: TGTGCCAGTAGTATAGGGGCGACAGGGGGCCTATACAATGAGCAGTTCTTC. Looking up the rest from reference TRBV19 and TRBJ2-1 gives the full variable domain: DGGITQSPKYLFRKEGQNVTLSCEQNLNHDAMYWYRQDPGQGLRLIYYSQIVNDFQKGDIAEGYSVSREKKESFPLTVTSAQKNPTAFYLCASSIGATGGLYNEQFFGPGTRLTVL.

The V call is TRBV25-1, the J call TRBJ2-5, with D maybe TRBD1 (6 bases). Germline V CDR1 and CDR2: MGHDK, SYGVNS. With 10 bases removed from V and 5 bases from J, the gap between germline ends came to 17 bases. CDR3 length: 13 amino acids. The CDR3 loop is CATQGAGVETQYF. In DNA, the CDR3 is TGTGCCACCCAAGGGGCAGGGGTTGAGACCCAGTACTTC.

The V gene is TRBV28, the J gene TRBJ1-5; TRBD1 is a possible D gene (5 bases). CDR1 and CDR2 (germline): MDHEN, SYDVKM. This CDR3 region has 15 residues. V was shortened by 3 bases and J by 1 base, with 10 bases between the two germline ends. This CDR3 reads CASSLDTPSNQPQHF. The DNA of the CDR3 is TGTGCCAGCAGTTTGGACACCCCGAGCAATCAGCCCCAGCATTTT.

The gene calls are TRBV28 and TRBJ1-5; possible D gene TRBD1, 5 bases. CDR3 length: 15 residues. The V gene's germline CDR1 is MDHEN and CDR2 SYDVKM. V was pared by 5 bases and J by 4 bases, with 15 bases between. The CDR3 region is CASSKVDRINQPQHF. CDR3 bases: TGTGCCAGCAGTAAGGTCGACAGAATAAATCAGCCCCAGCATTTT.

The chain links TRBV19 to TRBJ1-2; 11 positions match TRBD1. V lost 9 bases to trimming and J lost 4 bases; unmatched junction nucleotides: 22. The germline gives CDR1 LNHDA, CDR2 SQIVND (reference sequence). This CDR3 is built from 19 residues. CDR3 in amino acids: CASLVTDVDRGRPSYGYTF. The CDR3 DNA reads as TGTGCCAGCCTGGTGACGGATGTGGACAGGGGGCGCCCGAGCTATGGCTACACCTTC.

CDR3 nucleotide sequence: TGTGCCAGCAGTTACTCGAGGGGGGGCAGGGATCAGCCCCAGCATTTT. It codes for CASSYSRGGRDQPQHF. The chain combines TRBV6-6 with TRBJ1-5, with D tentatively TRBD1 (6 bases). This CDR3 comprises 16 residues. The germline CDR1 and CDR2 sequences are MNHNY and SVGAGI (reference sequence). V lost 0 bases and J 5 bases, leaving 14 bases between the germline ends.